This record covers a single TCR beta chain. Its specificity is not known. This sample was included in a study of shared clonotypes between healthy human individuals. Overall study results and limits: Non-shared clonotypes displayed generation probabilities falling below those of clonotypes present in all four donors.

The assay was immunoSEQ multiplex PCR, and TCRdb's table has in-frame clones only and misses some. The sample holds roughly 2 million clones, under 97% seen once. This CDR3 spans 18 amino acids. CDR1 and CDR2 (germline): SGHAT, FQNNGV. The junction had 4 bases not matched to a gene; V was cut back by 1 base and J by 0 bases. The donors, all of them Caucasian adults, lived in Nashville, Tennessee. CD4+ cells underwent separation, giving CD45RA+ naive and CD45RA-negative memory subsets. The clonotype comes from a man between 18 and 35 years old in good health. Sequences were obtained from naive CD4+ T cells sorted from blood. As to subset: CD45RA+ positively selected. The V and J genes are TRBV11-2 and TRBJ2-6; TRBD1 matches 9 bases. As DNA, the CDR3 is TGTGCCAGCAGCTTAGGTGGGACAGGGAGCTCTGGGGCCAACGTCCTGACTTTC. This codes for CASSLGGTGSSGANVLTF. The whole variable domain, filled in from reference TRBV11-2 and TRBJ2-6, reads EAGVAQSPRYKIIEKRQSVAFWCNPISGHATLYWYQQILGQGPKLLIQFQNNGVVDDSQLPKDRFSAERLKGVDSTLKIQPAKLEDSAVYLCASSLGGTGSSGANVLTFGAGSRLTVL.